The clone carrying this TCR beta chain showed up just a few times. No antigen is known for it. This CDR3 comprises 16 residues. Trimming took 5 bases from V and 1 from J; bases not matched to a gene: 10. Germline CDR1 GTSNPN, CDR2 SVGIG (reference sequence). The data are from a study of breast tumors, draining lymph nodes, adjacent tissues. Regarding the study as a whole: Compared with lymph nodes, tumors were less diverse; compared with nontumor tissue, more. Findings are consistent with lymph node origin and intratumoral expansion of most tumor T cells. Luminal-like breast cancer showed significantly greater tumor-nontumor repertoire similarity than basal-like breast cancer did. Data only fit, rather than demonstrated, lymph node origin of most tumor T cells.

Via MiXCR, TCRdb re-called the multiplex PCR reads, giving one row per CDR3 protein. The sample shows 200,000 to 250,000 distinct CDR3 sequences, approximately 30% of them seen only once. The lymph nodes were axillary draining lymph nodes from breast cancer patients. The clonotype originates from a female donor with breast cancer. Some clones in this sample may be carry-over from other donors' samples. The chain employs TRBV30 and TRBJ2-1; 8 bases fit TRBD1. Sequencing was carried out using axillary lymph node tissue. The CDR3 loop reads CAWGTGGTGSYNEQFF. As DNA, the CDR3 is TGTGCCTGGGGTACAGGGGGGACTGGGTCCTACAATGAGCAGTTCTTC.